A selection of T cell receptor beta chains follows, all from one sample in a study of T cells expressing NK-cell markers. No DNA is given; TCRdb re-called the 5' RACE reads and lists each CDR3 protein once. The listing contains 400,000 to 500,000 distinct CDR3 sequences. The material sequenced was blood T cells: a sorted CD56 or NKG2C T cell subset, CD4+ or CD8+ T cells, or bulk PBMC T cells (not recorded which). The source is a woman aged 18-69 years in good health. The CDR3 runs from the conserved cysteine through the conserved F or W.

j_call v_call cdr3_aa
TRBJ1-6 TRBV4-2 CASSQDLPSLSSTYSYNSPLHF
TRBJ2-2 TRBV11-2 CASSLGPASGVTNTGELFF
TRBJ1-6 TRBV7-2 CASSYLGGSPLHF
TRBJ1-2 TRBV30 CAWSPQRGFGYTF
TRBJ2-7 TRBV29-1 CSVGGTPYEQYF
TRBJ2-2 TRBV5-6 CASTHLAGSGPGELFF
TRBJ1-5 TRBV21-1 CASSKVSAPPWPQHF
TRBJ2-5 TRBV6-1 CASMGILSGGSVETQYF
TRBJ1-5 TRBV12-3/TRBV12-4 CASTPGQQSNQPQHF
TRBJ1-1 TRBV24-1 CATNDSAGVAFF
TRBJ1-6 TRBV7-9 CASSTRTGGYGSPLHF
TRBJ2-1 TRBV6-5 CASSYDLAATSLEQFF
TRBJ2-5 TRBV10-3 CAISRVGDQETQYF
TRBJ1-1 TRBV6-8 CARMWDRARNTEAFF
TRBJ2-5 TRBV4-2 CASSQDRLEETQYF
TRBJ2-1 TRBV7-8 CASSGVGTERGNEQFF
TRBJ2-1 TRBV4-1 CASSQERGGQGGNEQFF
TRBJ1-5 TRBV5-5 CASSFGQGGYSNQPQHF
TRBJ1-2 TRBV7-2 CASSVFGGGQALGYTF
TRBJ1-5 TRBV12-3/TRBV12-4 CASRPDRGRNQPQHF
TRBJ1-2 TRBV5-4 CASSPYLGNYGYTF
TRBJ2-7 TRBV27 CASSLVYQAEQYF
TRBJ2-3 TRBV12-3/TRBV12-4 CASSFLGHALSDTQYF
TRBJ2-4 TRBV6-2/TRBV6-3 CASSYTFLLLAGNINIQYF
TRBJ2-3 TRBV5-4 CASSLPGRGTDTQYF
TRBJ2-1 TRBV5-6 CASSRILAEYNEQFF
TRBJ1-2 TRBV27 CATRTGAVYGYTF
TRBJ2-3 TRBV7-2 CASSFRARVLSTDTQYF
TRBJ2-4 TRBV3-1 CASSQEKGKNIQYF
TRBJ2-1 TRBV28 CARVISGTRDEQFF
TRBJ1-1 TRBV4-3 CASSQDAPGIGTEAFF
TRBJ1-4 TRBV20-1 CSAIRDRGLSEKLFF
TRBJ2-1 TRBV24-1 CATSGPQGWGGDEQFF
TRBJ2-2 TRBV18 CASSPTLATGELFF
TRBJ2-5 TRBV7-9 CASSFTGGETQYF
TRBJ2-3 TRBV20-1 CSARVNYGPSTDTQYF
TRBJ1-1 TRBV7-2 CASSFLVPREAFF
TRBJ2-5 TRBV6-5 CASSYPGQGRGETQYF
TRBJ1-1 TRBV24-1 CADNEAGQGGLNTEAFF
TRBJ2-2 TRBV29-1 CSVGGLRGDTGELFF
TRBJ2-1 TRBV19 CASSILLAVGSEQFF
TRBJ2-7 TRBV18 CASSPQRGGEQYF
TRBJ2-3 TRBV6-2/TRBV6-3 CASSPTGLDTQYF
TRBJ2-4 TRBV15 CATSRGATVKNIQYF